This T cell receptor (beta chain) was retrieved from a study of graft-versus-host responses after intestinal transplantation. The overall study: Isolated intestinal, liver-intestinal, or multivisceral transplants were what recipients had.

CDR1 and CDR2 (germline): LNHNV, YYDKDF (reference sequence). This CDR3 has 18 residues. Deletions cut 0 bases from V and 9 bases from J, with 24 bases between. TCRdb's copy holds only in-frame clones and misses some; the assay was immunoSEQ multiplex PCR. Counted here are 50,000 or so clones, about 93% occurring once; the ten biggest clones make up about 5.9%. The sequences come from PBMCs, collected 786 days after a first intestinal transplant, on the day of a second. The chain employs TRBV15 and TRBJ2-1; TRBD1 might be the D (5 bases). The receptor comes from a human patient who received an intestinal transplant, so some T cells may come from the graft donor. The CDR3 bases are TGTGCCACCAGCAGAGAAGGGGTTCGAAGTCGGGCGTTTGGTGAGCAGTTCTTC. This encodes CATSREGVRSRAFGEQFF. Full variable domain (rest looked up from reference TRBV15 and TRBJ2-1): DAMVIQNPRYQVTQFGKPVTLSCSQTLNHNVMYWYQQKSSQAPKLLFHYYDKDFNNEADTPDNFQSRRPNTSFCFLDIRSPGLGDTAMYLCATSREGVRSRAFGEQFFGPGTRLTVL.